What follows is one T cell receptor beta chain and its context. The source of the sample is a study of blood T cell repertoires in COVID-19. The wider study: Material from acute and convalescent COVID-19 was sourced from the United States, Italy and Spain. Sources were T cells, B-cell-depleted T cells, or PBMCs; the material itself was cDNA or gDNA.

Per the authors' pipeline: Estimation of nucleated cell counts relied on the amplification of reference gene primers. Clones were read by immunoSEQ multiplex PCR, and TCRdb kept only the in-frame ones, dropping some. V and J calls and clone size are as listed in that table; D and trimming were resolved from the DNA. Counted here are hundreds of thousands of clones, less than 90% occurring once; the ten biggest clones make up 15% to 20%. Germline CDR1 LNHDA, CDR2 SQIVND (reference sequence). This CDR3 is built from 15 residues. The germline V and J ends were trimmed by 9 bases and 0 bases, with 15 bases remaining between them.

The chain is built from TRBV19 and TRBJ1-3; the D gene is possibly TRBD1 (5 bases). Sequenced input: peripheral blood. This TCR came from a man aged 25-45 years with active or convalescent COVID-19. CDR3 region: CASSRGSISGNTIYF. The DNA for the CDR3 is TGTGCCAGCAGTCGGGGGTCCATCTCTGGAAACACCATATATTTT.